These 27 T cell receptor beta chains share one sample of origin, sequenced in a study of blood T cell repertoires in COVID-19. The method was immunoSEQ multiplex PCR; TCRdb's version includes in-frame clones alone and lacks a portion of them. In the table there are some 20,000 clones, over 65% of which are singletons. What was sequenced was peripheral blood. The receptors were sampled from a human donor in a cohort sampled during active COVID-19.

This chain connects TRBV6-4 to TRBJ2-3; the match to TRBD2 covers 8 bases. The CDR3 length is 13 residues. V lost 10 bases to trimming and J lost 3 bases; unmatched junction nucleotides: 6. CDR1 is MRHNA and CDR2 is SNTAGT in the germline V gene. The CDR3 DNA reads TGTGCCACCTCTCAGCGGGAGACAGATACGCAGTATTTT. Translation gives CATSQRETDTQYF.

V is TRBV19 and J is TRBJ1-4, with TRBD1 identical over 8 bases. Germline V gene lookup returns CDR1 LNHDA and CDR2 SQIVND (reference sequence). The V gene end was trimmed by 5 bases and the J gene end by 9 bases; junction bases not matched to a gene: 11. CDR3 length: 15 amino acids. The CDR3 DNA is TGTGCCAGTAGTTCCAGGGGGCATCAAGGGAAAAAACTGTTTTTT. It encodes CASSSRGHQGKKLFF.

The rearrangement links TRBV27 to TRBJ2-7; 8 nucleotides line up with TRBD2. With 0 bases clipped from V and 1 base from J, the junction kept 5 bases outside the gene matches. CDR1 and CDR2 from the germline V gene are MNHEY and SMNVEV (reference sequence). The CDR3 is 16 amino acids. The CDR3 DNA sequence: TGTGCCAGCAGTTTATCTGCTAGCGGGCCATCCTACGAGCAGTACTTC. This encodes CASSLSASGPSYEQYF.

There are a few counts of this clone. This chain uses TRBV7-2 with TRBJ1-5; D ambiguous. The CDR3 sequence is 15 residues long. V gave up 3 bases and J gave up 6 bases, with 15 bases separating them. The V gene's germline CDR1 is SGHTA and CDR2 FQGNSA. CDR3 bases: TGTGCCAGCAGCTTCTCCGGAGGGAATGGTCAGCCCCAGCATTTT. Amino acids: CASSFSGGNGQPQHF.

This rearrangement joins TRBV5-6 to TRBJ2-7; 7 bases line up with TRBD2. The germline CDR1 and CDR2 sequences are SGHDT and YYEEEE. The CDR3 is made up of 15 amino acids. Trimming cost V 2 bases and J 5 bases; bases outside gene matches: 10. The CDR3 DNA follows: TGTGCCAGCAGCTTCGGCGGGAGAAATTCCCACGAGCAGTACTTC. Translating gives CASSFGGRNSHEQYF.

This sequence joins TRBV5-1 and TRBJ1-5; tentative D call: TRBD1 (5 bases). V was cut by 0 bases and J by 4 bases, with 5 bases left in between. In germline, CDR1 is SGHRS, CDR2 YFSETQ. The CDR3 length is 13 residues. DNA of the CDR3: TGCGCCAGCAGCTTGGACAGGAATCAGCCCCAGCATTTT. This gives the protein CASSLDRNQPQHF.

The sample holds one count of this clone. This chain connects TRBV10-3 to TRBJ1-1; TRBD1 aligns across 7 bases. The junction had 2 bases not matched to a gene; V was cut back by 3 bases and J by 1 base. This CDR3 comprises 14 residues. Germline lookup yields CDR1 ENHRY and CDR2 SYGVKD. CDR3 nucleotide sequence: TGTGCCATCAGTGATCGACAGGGGAACACTGAAGCTTTCTTT. It is translated as CAISDRQGNTEAFF.

V and J are TRBV3-1 (or the pseudogene TRBV3-2) and TRBJ2-7; perhaps TRBD2 as D (6 bases). Germline CDR1 is LGHDT and CDR2 is YNNKEL (reference sequence). The CDR3 totals 15 residues. Trimming left V 0 bases short and J 3 bases short, with 12 bases between. The CDR3 reads CASSQDPQRVYEQYF. The CDR3 DNA reads TGTGCCAGCAGCCAAGATCCCCAGCGGGTCTACGAGCAGTACTTC.

In its sample, this clone was seen a few times. V usage is TRBV11-2 and J usage is TRBJ2-5; TRBD2 might be the D (6 bases). This CDR3 region has 13 residues. Trimming pared 1 base from V and 5 bases from J, leaving 8 bases between. Germline CDR1 and CDR2: SGHAT and FQNNGV. DNA for the CDR3: TGTGCCAGCAGCTTAGTAGGAGGGGAGACCCAGTACTTC. Translated: CASSLVGGETQYF.

V is TRBV7-2 and J is TRBJ1-2, with 10 bases fitting TRBD1. V trimming: 5 bases; J trimming: 5 bases; junction bases outside the gene matches: 5. Germline CDR1 reads SGHTA; CDR2 reads FQGNSA. The CDR3 contains 14 residues. In nucleotides, the CDR3 is TGTGCCAGCAGCGCCGACAGGGGGCCTTATGGCTACACCTTC. Translated: CASSADRGPYGYTF.

The chain carries TRBV6-6 and TRBJ2-2; a possible D gene is TRBD1 (6 bases). From germline, CDR1 is MNHNY and CDR2 SVGAGI (reference sequence). The CDR3 has 15 residues. Trimming shortened V by 4 bases and J by 1 base, and 10 bases separated the two germline ends. The CDR3 is CASSSGHLNTGELFF. For the CDR3, the DNA is TGTGCCAGCAGTTCGGGACACCTGAACACCGGGGAGCTGTTTTTT.

CDR3 sequence reads: CASSPLGGRQGYTF. CDR3 coding DNA: TGTGCCAGCAGCCCATTAGGGGGCCGACAGGGCTACACCTTC. The gene calls are TRBV7-9 and TRBJ1-2, with 7 bases fitting TRBD1. Trimming at V came to 5 bases and at J to 8 bases, leaving 11 bases not matched to a gene. This CDR3 has 14 amino acids. Germline V CDR1 and CDR2: SEHNR, FQNEAQ (reference sequence).

This chain uses TRBV6-5 with TRBJ2-4; 8 bases line up with TRBD2. The trim removed 7 bases at V and 4 bases at J, leaving 6 bases unmatched. Germline CDR1 MNHEY, CDR2 SVGAGI. The CDR3 runs to 14 residues. The CDR3 DNA reads TGTGCCAGCACGTCGCGGGAGGATAAAAACATTCAGTACTTC. It codes for CASTSREDKNIQYF.

This rearrangement joins TRBV9 to TRBJ1-2; D is possibly TRBD1 (5 bases). The CDR3 is made up of 13 amino acids. V was clipped by 2 bases and J by 3 bases, with 8 bases between them. Per germline, CDR1 SGDLS and CDR2 YYNGEE. In nucleotides, the CDR3 is TGTGCCAGCAGCGTCGGCAGGGACTATGGCTACACCTTC. Translated, it gives CASSVGRDYGYTF.

J is TRBJ1-2 and V is TRBV30; no clear D. The CDR3 loop spans 14 amino acids. CDR1 and CDR2 from the germline V gene are GTSNPN and SVGIG (reference sequence). V was trimmed by 3 bases and J by 7 bases, leaving 18 bases between them. This CDR3 is CAWRTPTEAGGYTF. DNA of the CDR3: TGTGCCTGGAGGACACCCACTGAAGCAGGTGGCTACACCTTC.

A single count supports this clone. The gene calls are TRBV7-9 and TRBJ2-3; D is perhaps TRBD2 (5 bases). Germline V gene sequence: CDR1 SEHNR, CDR2 FQNEAQ (reference sequence). V gave up 3 bases and J gave up 4 bases, with 8 bases separating them. The CDR3 is 13 amino acids. The CDR3 DNA reads TGTGCCAGCAGCTTGGCGCGGGCAGATACGCAGTATTTT. Amino acids: CASSLARADTQYF.

DNA for the CDR3: TGTGCCATCAGTGAGGCCGAGTACAATGAGCAGTTCTTC. Its protein product is CAISEAEYNEQFF. V is TRBV10-3 and J is TRBJ2-1; D ambiguous. V was cut by 2 bases and J by 4 bases, with 6 bases left in between. This CDR3 contains 13 residues. The germline V gene encodes CDR1 ENHRY and CDR2 SYGVKD.

Judged by abundance, this clone is medium-sized. The rearrangement joins TRBV6-4 to TRBJ2-1; 8 bases are shared with TRBD2. The junction had 4 bases not matched to a gene; V was cut back by 3 bases and J by 3 bases. Germline V CDR1 and CDR2: MRHNA, SNTAGT. The CDR3 loop spans 15 amino acids. The CDR3 loop reads CASSETGGDYNEQFF. CDR3 nucleotide sequence: TGTGCCAGCAGTGAGACCGGGGGGGACTACAATGAGCAGTTCTTC.

The chain links TRBV30 to TRBJ1-1; TRBD1 might be the D (6 bases). The CDR3 has 14 residues. V was shortened by 2 bases and J by 5 bases, with 15 bases between the two germline ends. The germline V gene has CDR1 GTSNPN and CDR2 SVGIG (reference sequence). CDR3: CAWSPQGLGTEAFF. The CDR3 bases are TGTGCCTGGAGTCCCCAGGGGCTGGGGACTGAAGCTTTCTTT.

The chain is built from TRBV28 and TRBJ1-1; TRBD1 is a possible D gene (6 bases). CDR3 length: 13 residues. The germline CDR1 and CDR2 sequences are MDHEN and SYDVKM. V was shortened by 6 bases and J by 14 bases, with 22 bases between the two germline ends. CDR3 in DNA: TGTGCCAGCAGCAGGGGAGGGGTCCAGTATGCCTTCTTT. This encodes CASSRGGVQYAFF. Drawing the rest from reference TRBV28 and TRBJ1-1, the complete variable domain is DVKVTQSSRYLVKRTGEKVFLECVQDMDHENMFWYRQDPGLGLRLIYFSYDVKMKEKGDIPEGYSVSREKKERFSLILESASTNQTSMYLCASSRGGVQYAFFGQGTRLTVV.

CDR3 in amino acids: CASSNRAGGFTGELFF. CDR3 nucleotide sequence: TGTGCCAGCAGCAACCGAGCGGGAGGTTTCACCGGGGAGCTGTTTTTT. V gene TRBV4-2 combines with J gene TRBJ2-2; 9 nucleotides align to TRBD2. J lost 4 bases, V lost 5 bases, and 8 bases had no gene match. Germline assignment: CDR1 LGHNA and CDR2 YNFKEQ. The CDR3 spans 16 residues.

The chain is built from TRBV19 and TRBJ1-2; D not certain. This CDR3 is built from 14 residues. Germline V gene lookup returns CDR1 LNHDA and CDR2 SQIVND (reference sequence). V dropped 5 bases and J dropped 7 bases, with 17 bases sitting between them. CDR3 nucleotide sequence: TGTGCCAGTAGTCCCCGGGCGAAAGGGAGTGGCTACACCTTC. Protein product: CASSPRAKGSGYTF.

The rearrangement uses TRBV7-2 and TRBJ2-3, with D perhaps matching TRBD2 (5 bases). Germline CDR1 SGHTA, CDR2 FQGNSA. The CDR3 has 13 residues. CDR3 nucleotides: TGTGCTGGATCAGCACTAGTTGGAGATACGCAGTATTTT. Amino acid sequence: CAGSALVGDTQYF.

The J gene is TRBJ1-1, the V gene TRBV28; D is ambiguous. V was shortened by 1 base and J by 1 base, with 7 bases between the two germline ends. CDR3 length: 14 residues. CDR1 MDHEN and CDR2 SYDVKM come from the germline V gene. In DNA, the CDR3 is TGTGCCAGCAGTTTATTCGGGTGGAACACTGAAGCTTTCTTT. This sequence encodes CASSLFGWNTEAFF. Combining the CDR3 with reference TRBV28 and TRBJ1-1 gives the whole variable domain DVKVTQSSRYLVKRTGEKVFLECVQDMDHENMFWYRQDPGLGLRLIYFSYDVKMKEKGDIPEGYSVSREKKERFSLILESASTNQTSMYLCASSLFGWNTEAFFGQGTRLTVV.

This clone is classed as large (0.1 to 1%). The CDR3 DNA sequence: TGTGCCAGCAGTACGCGCGAAGACACCTCCGGGACAGGATATGGCTACACCTTC. It yields the protein CASSTREDTSGTGYGYTF. This rearrangement joins TRBV28 to TRBJ1-2, with 8 bases that match TRBD1. In germline, CDR1 is MDHEN, CDR2 SYDVKM. V was clipped by 5 bases and J by 5 bases; unmatched bases: 19. The CDR3 length is 18 residues.

This clone appeared a few times. The rearrangement links TRBV6-4 to TRBJ2-5; 9 bases are shared with TRBD1. Germline V gene sequence: CDR1 MRHNA, CDR2 SNTAGT. The CDR3 totals 15 residues. Losses at the gene ends were 6 bases for V and 2 bases for J; bases not matched to a gene: 7. The chain's CDR3 is CASSQGQGTQETQYF. The CDR3 DNA is TGTGCCAGCAGCCAAGGACAGGGGACTCAAGAGACCCAGTACTTC.

The chain uses TRBV27 and TRBJ2-7, with D tentatively TRBD1 (6 bases). Germline V CDR1 and CDR2: MNHEY, SMNVEV (reference sequence). Trimming took off 8 bases at V and 5 bases at J, with 16 bases between the two ends. The CDR3 loop spans 13 amino acids. The CDR3 nucleotides are TGTGCCAGCCAGGACAGAACCAAGGACGAGCAGTACTTC. This translates into CASQDRTKDEQYF.